This note documents a single TCR beta chain sequence. Its antigen is unidentified. Findings and limits, study-wide: The larger-cohort validation was restricted to a single TCR beta V-J rearrangement rather than whole repertoires.

Constant-region reverse primers amplified full-length variable regions, followed by semi-nested Nested Universal Primer A PCR. TCRdb re-called the 5' RACE reads with MiXCR, one entry per CDR3 protein. Counted here are more than 45,000 distinct CDR3 sequences, more than 25% occurring once; the ten biggest clones make up 3% to 4%. The source material was tumor-infiltrating memory CD4+ T cells sorted from the breast tumor. The subset was: memory CD4+ T cells, CD4+CD45RO+CD25-. The sequence derives from a female donor with breast cancer.

The CDR3 bases are TGTGCCACCAGTGAGAGCGGGGACTACAATGAGCAGTTCTTC. Translation gives CATSESGDYNEQFF. J is TRBJ2-1 and V is TRBV24-1; TRBD2 matches at 7 bases. The V gene's germline CDR1 is KGHDR and CDR2 SFDVKD. CDR3 length: 14 residues. J gave up 3 bases and V 4 bases, and 2 bases lay outside the gene matches.